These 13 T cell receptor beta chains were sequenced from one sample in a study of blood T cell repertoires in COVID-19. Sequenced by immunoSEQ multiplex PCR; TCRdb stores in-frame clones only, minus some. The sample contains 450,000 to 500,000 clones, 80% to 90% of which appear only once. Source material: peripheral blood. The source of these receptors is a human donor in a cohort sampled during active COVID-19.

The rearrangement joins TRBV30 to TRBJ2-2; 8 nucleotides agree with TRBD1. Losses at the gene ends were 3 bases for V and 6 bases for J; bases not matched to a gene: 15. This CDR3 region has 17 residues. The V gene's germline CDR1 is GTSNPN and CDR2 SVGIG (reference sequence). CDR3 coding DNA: TGTGCCTGGAGGGGGAACAGGGGGAGAAAAGTTGCCGGGGAGCTGTTTTTT. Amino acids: CAWRGNRGRKVAGELFF.

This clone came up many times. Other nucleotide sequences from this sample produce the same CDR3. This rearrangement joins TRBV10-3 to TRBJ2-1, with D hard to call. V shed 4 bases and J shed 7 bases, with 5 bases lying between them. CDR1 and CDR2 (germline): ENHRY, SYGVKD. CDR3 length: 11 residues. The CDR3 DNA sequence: TGTGCCATCAGTGCCGGGAATGAGCAGTTCTTC. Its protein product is CAISAGNEQFF.

CDR3 nucleotide sequence: TGTGCCAGCAGTTTATTCGGGACTAGCGGGAGAGGGGGATTCGGCGAGCAGTACTTC. Translated: CASSLFGTSGRGGFGEQYF. This chain connects TRBV28 to TRBJ2-7, with 14 bases that match TRBD2. The CDR3 extends over 19 amino acids. CDR1 is MDHEN, CDR2 SYDVKM, per germline. V trimming: 1 base; J trimming: 6 bases; junction bases outside the gene matches: 14.

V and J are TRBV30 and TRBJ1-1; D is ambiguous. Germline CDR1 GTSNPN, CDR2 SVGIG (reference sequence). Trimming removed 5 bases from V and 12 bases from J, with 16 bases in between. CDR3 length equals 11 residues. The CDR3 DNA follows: TGTGCCTGGCAGCGTCGGGATCGTTCTTTCTTT. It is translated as CAWQRRDRSFF.

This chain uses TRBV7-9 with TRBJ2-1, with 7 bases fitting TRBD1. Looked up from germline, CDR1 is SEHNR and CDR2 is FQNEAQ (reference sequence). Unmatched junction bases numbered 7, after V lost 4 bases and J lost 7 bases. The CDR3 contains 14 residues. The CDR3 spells CASSSNGQVNEQFF. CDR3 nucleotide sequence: TGTGCCAGCAGCTCCAACGGACAGGTTAATGAGCAGTTCTTC.

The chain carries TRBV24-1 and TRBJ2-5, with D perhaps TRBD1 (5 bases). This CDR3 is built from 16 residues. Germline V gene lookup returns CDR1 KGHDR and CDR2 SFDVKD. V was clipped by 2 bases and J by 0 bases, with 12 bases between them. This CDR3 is CATSDSGQGHQETQYF. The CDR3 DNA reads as TGTGCCACCAGTGATTCTGGGCAGGGCCACCAAGAGACCCAGTACTTC.

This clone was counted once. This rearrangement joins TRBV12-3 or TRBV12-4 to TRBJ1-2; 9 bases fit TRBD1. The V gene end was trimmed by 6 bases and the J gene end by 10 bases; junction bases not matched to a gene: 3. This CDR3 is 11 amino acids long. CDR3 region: CASSGTGPYTF. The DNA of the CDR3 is TGTGCCAGCAGCGGGACAGGGCCCTACACCTTC.

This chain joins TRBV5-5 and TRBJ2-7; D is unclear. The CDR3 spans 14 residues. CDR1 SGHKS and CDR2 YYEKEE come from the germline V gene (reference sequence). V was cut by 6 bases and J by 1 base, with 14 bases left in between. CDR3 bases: TGTGCCAGCACCCCAGCGAGCCATTCCTACGAGCAGTACTTC. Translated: CASTPASHSYEQYF.

CDR3 bases: TGTGCCATCAGGGACAGCTGGCTGGGAAACACCATATATTTT. Its protein product is CAIRDSWLGNTIYF. The chain links TRBV10-3 to TRBJ1-3; tentatively, D is TRBD1 (6 bases). Trimming removed 6 bases from V and 4 bases from J, with 13 bases in between. This CDR3 region has 14 residues. Germline CDR1 reads ENHRY; CDR2 reads SYGVKD.

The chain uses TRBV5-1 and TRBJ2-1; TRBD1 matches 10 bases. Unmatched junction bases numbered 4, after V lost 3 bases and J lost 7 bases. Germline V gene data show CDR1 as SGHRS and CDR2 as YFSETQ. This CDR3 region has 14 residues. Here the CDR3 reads CASSSTGGGNEQFF. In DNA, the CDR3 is TGCGCCAGCAGCTCGACAGGGGGCGGGAATGAGCAGTTCTTC.

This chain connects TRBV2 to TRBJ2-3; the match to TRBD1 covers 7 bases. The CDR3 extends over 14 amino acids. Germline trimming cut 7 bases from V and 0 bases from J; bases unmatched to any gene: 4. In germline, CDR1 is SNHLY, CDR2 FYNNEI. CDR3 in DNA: TGTGCCAGCAAATCGGACAGGAGCACAGATACGCAGTATTTT. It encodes CASKSDRSTDTQYF.

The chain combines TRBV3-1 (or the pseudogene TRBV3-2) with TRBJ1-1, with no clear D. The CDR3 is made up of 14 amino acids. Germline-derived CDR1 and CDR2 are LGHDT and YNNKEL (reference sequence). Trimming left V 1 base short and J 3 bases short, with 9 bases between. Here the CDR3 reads CASSQGCADTEAFF. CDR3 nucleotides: TGTGCCAGCAGCCAAGGTTGTGCGGACACTGAAGCTTTCTTT.

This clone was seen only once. This CDR3 is CASGEGANGYTF. As DNA, the CDR3 is TGCGCCAGCGGAGAGGGGGCGAATGGCTACACCTTC. The chain is built from TRBV5-1 and TRBJ1-2, with TRBD1 identical over 7 bases. V trimming: 7 bases; J trimming: 6 bases; junction bases outside the gene matches: 6. CDR1 and CDR2 (germline): SGHRS, YFSETQ. This CDR3 has 12 residues. The variable domain in full, completed from reference TRBV5-1 and TRBJ1-2, reads KAGVTQTPRYLIKTRGQQVTLSCSPISGHRSVSWYQQTPGQGLQFLFEYFSETQRNKGNFPGRFSGRQFSNSRSEMNVSTLELGDSALYLCASGEGANGYTFGSGTRLTVV.